A single TCR beta chain is shown here with its context. The data were produced by immunoSEQ multiplex PCR, yet TCRdb's version contains in-frame clones alone and is incomplete. The repertoire holds approximately 300,000 clones, with 75% to 90% as singletons. This entry comes from a study of blood T cell repertoires in COVID-19. V trimming: 3 bases; J trimming: 7 bases; junction bases outside the gene matches: 8. Per germline, CDR1 SGHTA and CDR2 FQGNSA. This CDR3 region has 14 residues. The chain uses TRBV7-2 and TRBJ1-2; 7 bases agree with TRBD1. Source material: peripheral blood. This receptor was obtained from a woman aged 45-59 years with COVID-19, enrolled during active disease. The CDR3 sequence: CASSFGQVGSGYTF. DNA for the CDR3: TGTGCCAGCAGCTTCGGACAGGTCGGTTCTGGCTACACCTTC.